Each of the 9 T cell receptor beta chains below was sequenced from the same sample in a study of Graves' ophthalmopathy and Graves' hyperthyroidism. RNA transcripts were the template, and TCR beta CDR3 regions were amplified from them. First-round RT-PCR used HTBI primers; second-round multiplex PCR followed. TCRdb independently ran MiXCR on the multiplex PCR reads; one entry per CDR3 protein. The data hold around 670,000 distinct CDR3 sequences, with around 40% observed a single time. What was sequenced was peripheral blood. These receptors all come from an adult man with Graves' ophthalmopathy.

The V and J genes are TRBV2 and TRBJ2-2; TRBD2 agrees at 14 bases. Germline V gene data show CDR1 as SNHLY and CDR2 as FYNNEI. J gave up 4 bases and V 6 bases, and 22 bases lay outside the gene matches. The CDR3 consists of 22 residues. The CDR3, as DNA: TGTGCCAGCAGCCCTACCGACCTAATGACTAGCGGGAGGGCCTGGTCCACCGGGGAGCTGTTTTTT. Its translation is CASSPTDLMTSGRAWSTGELFF.

V gene TRBV25-1 combines with J gene TRBJ2-2, with D hard to call. Germline CDR1 and CDR2: MGHDK and SYGVNS. The V gene lost 6 bases and the J gene lost 0 bases, with 14 bases spanning the gap. The CDR3 length is 16 residues. The CDR3 is CASSLRQAPNTGELFF. The CDR3 DNA reads TGTGCCAGCAGCTTACGTCAGGCCCCGAACACCGGGGAGCTGTTTTTT.

This clonotype was observed at least ten times. V is TRBV7-3 and J is TRBJ2-5; 9 bases agree with TRBD1. Germline V gives CDR1 SGHTA, CDR2 FQGTGA. Trimming at V came to 5 bases and at J to 5 bases, leaving 3 bases not matched to a gene. CDR3 length: 13 amino acids. The CDR3 DNA reads TGTGCCAGCAGCAAAGGACAGGGGGAGACCCAGTACTTC. Translating it yields CASSKGQGETQYF.

The rearrangement uses TRBV7-9 and TRBJ1-6; D unclear. Germline values: CDR1 SEHNR, CDR2 FQNEAQ (reference sequence). Trimming shortened V by 3 bases and J by 4 bases, and 10 bases separated the two germline ends. The CDR3 length is 15 residues. CDR3 protein: CASSLVRVYNSPLHF. CDR3 in DNA: TGTGCCAGCAGCTTGGTCCGCGTTTATAATTCACCCCTCCACTTT.

The chain's CDR3 is CASSARTGSGNTIYF. CDR3 bases: TGTGCCAGCAGTGCGAGGACAGGCTCTGGAAACACCATATATTTT. This chain connects TRBV6-5 to TRBJ1-3; 7 positions agree with TRBD1. The CDR3 runs 15 residues. From germline, CDR1 is MNHEY and CDR2 SVGAGI. Trimming cost V 5 bases and J 0 bases; bases outside gene matches: 4.

This clonotype was seen only a few times. V usage is TRBV20-1 and J usage is TRBJ2-7, with 8 bases matching TRBD2. J gave up 3 bases and V 3 bases, and 4 bases lay outside the gene matches. This CDR3 contains 13 residues. Germline V CDR1 and CDR2: DFQATT, SNEGSKA (reference sequence). The CDR3 region has the DNA TGCAGTGCTAGGGGGACTAGAAGCTACGAGCAGTACTTC. This codes for CSARGTRSYEQYF.

J is TRBJ2-2 and V is TRBV25-1; no definite D call. CDR1 is MGHDK and CDR2 is SYGVNS in the germline V gene. CDR3 length: 18 amino acids. With 5 bases removed from V and 1 base from J, the gap between germline ends came to 20 bases. CDR3 sequence: CASSYGSGAFWNTGELFF. The CDR3 region has the DNA TGTGCCAGCAGTTATGGCTCCGGTGCCTTTTGGAACACCGGGGAGCTGTTTTTT.

The chain links TRBV6-5 to TRBJ1-2; a possible D gene is TRBD1 (5 bases). The germline CDR1 and CDR2 sequences are MNHEY and SVGAGI. CDR3 length equals 15 residues. Trimming cost V 2 bases and J 12 bases, with 22 bases left between them. CDR3 bases: TGTGCCAGCAGTTACGGGTCGGGAGGACACTCTGGAAACACCTTC. It encodes CASSYGSGGHSGNTF.

There are a few counts of this clonotype. V usage is TRBV7-2 and J usage is TRBJ1-1, with 7 bases lining up with TRBD1. The germline V gene encodes CDR1 SGHTA and CDR2 FQGNSA. This CDR3 contains 15 residues. V lost 1 base to trimming and J lost 4 bases; unmatched junction nucleotides: 6. The chain's CDR3 is CASSLVTGNPTEAFF. The CDR3 nucleotides read TGTGCCAGCAGCTTAGTGACAGGGAATCCCACTGAAGCTTTCTTT.